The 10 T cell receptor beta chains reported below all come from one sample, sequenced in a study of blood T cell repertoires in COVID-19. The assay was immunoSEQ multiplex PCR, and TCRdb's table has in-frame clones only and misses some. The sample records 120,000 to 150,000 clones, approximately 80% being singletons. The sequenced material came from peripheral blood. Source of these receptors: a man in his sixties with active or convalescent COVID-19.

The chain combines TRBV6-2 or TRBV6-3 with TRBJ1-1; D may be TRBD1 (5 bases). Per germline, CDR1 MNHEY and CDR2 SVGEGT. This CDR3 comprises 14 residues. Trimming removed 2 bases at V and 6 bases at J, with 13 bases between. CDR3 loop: CASSYGREVPEAFF. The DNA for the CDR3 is TGTGCCAGCAGTTACGGCAGGGAGGTTCCTGAAGCTTTCTTT.

CDR3: CASSFLWAARKTYEQYF. The DNA for the CDR3 is TGTGCCAGCAGCTTCCTGTGGGCCGCTCGAAAGACCTACGAGCAGTACTTC. The chain carries TRBV7-9 and TRBJ2-7; D gene unclear. The CDR3 length is 17 residues. The V and J ends lost 3 bases and 2 bases respectively, with 20 bases between them. Germline values: CDR1 SEHNR, CDR2 FQNEAQ (reference sequence).

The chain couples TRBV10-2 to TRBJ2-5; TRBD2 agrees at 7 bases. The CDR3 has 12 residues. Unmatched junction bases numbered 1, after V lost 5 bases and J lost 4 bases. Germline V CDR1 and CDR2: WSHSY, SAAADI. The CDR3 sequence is CASSPGGETQYF. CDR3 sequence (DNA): TGCGCCAGCAGTCCGGGGGGAGAGACCCAGTACTTC.

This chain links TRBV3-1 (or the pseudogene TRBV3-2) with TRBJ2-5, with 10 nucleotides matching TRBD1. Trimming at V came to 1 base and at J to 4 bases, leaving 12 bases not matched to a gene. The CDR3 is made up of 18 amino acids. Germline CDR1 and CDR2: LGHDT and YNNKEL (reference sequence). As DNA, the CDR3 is TGTGCCAGCAGCCAAGGACAGGGGGCGCCCCGAGGGCGAGAGACCCAGTACTTC. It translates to CASSQGQGAPRGRETQYF.

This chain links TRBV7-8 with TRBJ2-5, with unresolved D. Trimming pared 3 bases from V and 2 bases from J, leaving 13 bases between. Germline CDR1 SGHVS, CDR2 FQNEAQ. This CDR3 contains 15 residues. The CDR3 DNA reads TGTGCCAGCAGCTTTCGCCTAGGTCTACAAGAGACCCAGTACTTC. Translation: CASSFRLGLQETQYF.

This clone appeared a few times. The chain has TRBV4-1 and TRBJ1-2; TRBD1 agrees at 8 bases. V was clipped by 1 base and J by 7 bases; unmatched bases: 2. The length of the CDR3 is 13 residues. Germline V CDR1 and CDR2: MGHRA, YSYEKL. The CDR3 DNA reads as TGCGCCAGCAGCCAAGGACAGGGGCTTGGCTACACCTTC. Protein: CASSQGQGLGYTF.

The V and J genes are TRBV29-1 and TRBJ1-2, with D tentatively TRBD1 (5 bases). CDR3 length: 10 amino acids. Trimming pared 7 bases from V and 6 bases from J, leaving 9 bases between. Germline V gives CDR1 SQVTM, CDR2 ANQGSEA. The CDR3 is CSADSDGYTF. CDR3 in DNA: TGCAGCGCCGACAGTGATGGCTACACCTTC.

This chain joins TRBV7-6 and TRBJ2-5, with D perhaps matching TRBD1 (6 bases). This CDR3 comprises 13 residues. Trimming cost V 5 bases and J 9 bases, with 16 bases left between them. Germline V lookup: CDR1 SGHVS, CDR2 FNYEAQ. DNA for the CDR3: TGTGCCAGCAGCCCCAGGTCAGAGGGGGCCCAGTACTTC. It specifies CASSPRSEGAQYF.

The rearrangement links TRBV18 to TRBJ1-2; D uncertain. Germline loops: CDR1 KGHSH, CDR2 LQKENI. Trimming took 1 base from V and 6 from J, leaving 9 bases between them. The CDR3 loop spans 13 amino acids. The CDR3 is CASSPRKTDGYTF. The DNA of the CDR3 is TGTGCCAGCTCACCACGAAAAACAGATGGCTACACCTTC.

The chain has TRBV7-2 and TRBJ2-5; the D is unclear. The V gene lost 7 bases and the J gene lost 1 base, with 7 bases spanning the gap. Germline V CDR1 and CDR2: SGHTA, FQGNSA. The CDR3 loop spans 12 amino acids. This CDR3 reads CASTPLQETQYF. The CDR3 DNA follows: TGTGCCAGCACCCCCCTCCAAGAGACCCAGTACTTC.